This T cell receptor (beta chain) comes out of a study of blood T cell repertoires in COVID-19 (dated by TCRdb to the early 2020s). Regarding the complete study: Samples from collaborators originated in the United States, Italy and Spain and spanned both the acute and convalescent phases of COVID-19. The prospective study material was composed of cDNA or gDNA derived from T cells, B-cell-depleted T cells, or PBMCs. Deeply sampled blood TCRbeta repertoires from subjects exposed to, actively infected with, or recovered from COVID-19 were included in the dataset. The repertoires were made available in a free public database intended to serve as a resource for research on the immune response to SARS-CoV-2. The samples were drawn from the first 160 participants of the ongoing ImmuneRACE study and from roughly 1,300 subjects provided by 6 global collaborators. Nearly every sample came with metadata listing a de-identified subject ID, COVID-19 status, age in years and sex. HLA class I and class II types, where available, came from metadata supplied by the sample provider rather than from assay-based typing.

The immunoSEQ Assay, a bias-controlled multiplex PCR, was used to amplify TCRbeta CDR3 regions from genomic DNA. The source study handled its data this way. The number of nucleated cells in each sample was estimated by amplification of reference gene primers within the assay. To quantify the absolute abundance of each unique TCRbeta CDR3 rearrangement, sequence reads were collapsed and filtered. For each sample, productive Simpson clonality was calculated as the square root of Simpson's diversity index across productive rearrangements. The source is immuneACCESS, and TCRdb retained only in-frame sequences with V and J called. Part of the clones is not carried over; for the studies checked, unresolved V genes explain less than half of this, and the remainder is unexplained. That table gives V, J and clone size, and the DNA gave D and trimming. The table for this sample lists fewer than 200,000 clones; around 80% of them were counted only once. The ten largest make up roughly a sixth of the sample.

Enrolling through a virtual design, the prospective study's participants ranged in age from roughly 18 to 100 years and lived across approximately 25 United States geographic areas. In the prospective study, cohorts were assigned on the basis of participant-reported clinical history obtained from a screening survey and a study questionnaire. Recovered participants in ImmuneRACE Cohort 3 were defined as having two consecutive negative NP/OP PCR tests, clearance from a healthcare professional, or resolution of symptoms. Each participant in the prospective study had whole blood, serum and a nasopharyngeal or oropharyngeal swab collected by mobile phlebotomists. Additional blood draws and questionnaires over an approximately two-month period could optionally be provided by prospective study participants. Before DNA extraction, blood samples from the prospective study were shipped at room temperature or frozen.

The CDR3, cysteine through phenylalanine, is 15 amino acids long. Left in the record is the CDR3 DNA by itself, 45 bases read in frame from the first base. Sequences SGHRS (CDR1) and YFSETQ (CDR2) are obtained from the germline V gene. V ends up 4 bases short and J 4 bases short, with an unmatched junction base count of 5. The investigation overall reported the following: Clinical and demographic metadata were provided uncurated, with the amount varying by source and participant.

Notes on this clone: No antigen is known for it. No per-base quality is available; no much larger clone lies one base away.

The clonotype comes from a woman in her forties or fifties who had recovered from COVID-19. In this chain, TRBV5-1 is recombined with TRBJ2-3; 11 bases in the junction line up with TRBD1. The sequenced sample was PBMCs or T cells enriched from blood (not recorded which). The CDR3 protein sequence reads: CASSLDRGRADTQYF. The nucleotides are TGCGCCAGCAGCCTGGACAGGGGGCGCGCAGATACGCAGTATTTT.